This T cell receptor (beta chain) was obtained from a study of beta chain features in type 1 diabetes. Study-level background: The study examined roughly 100 million sorted cells across all samples.

The investigators reverse transcribed all of the isolated RNA, so they sequenced expressed TCRB transcripts. Clones were sequenced by immunoSEQ multiplex PCR, and TCRdb holds only the in-frame ones, with some missing. The sample records roughly 150,000 clones, around 10% being singletons. Whole-study results and caveats: Whether TCRB rearrangement is influenced by HLA type went unresolved here. PCR may have favored shorter templates equally in patients and controls.

About this clone: Its antigen is unidentified.

CD4+ naive, central memory, regulatory and stem cell-like memory cells were sorted via CD45RO/CCR7/CD25/CD127/CD95/CD27. Looked up from germline, CDR1 is SGDLS and CDR2 is YYNGEE. V was clipped by 0 bases and J by 8 bases, with 14 bases between them. The CDR3 totals 15 residues. V usage is TRBV9 and J usage is TRBJ2-2; D is unresolved. Sequenced material: central memory CD4+ T cells from blood. The receptor comes from a man aged 18 to 29 in good health. The chain's CDR3 is CASSVDRAGQGELFF. CDR3 DNA: TGTGCCAGCAGCGTAGATAGAGCCGGGCAAGGGGAGCTGTTTTTT.